This TCR beta chain is drawn from a study of T-cell reconstitution after alpha-beta-depleted transplantation in children. Germline assignment: CDR1 SEHNR and CDR2 FQNEAQ (reference sequence). The CDR3 length is 15 residues. Trimming shortened V by 2 bases and J by 0 bases, and 9 bases separated the two germline ends. Preparing the TCRbeta library involved the use of unique molecular identifiers. TCRdb passed the PCR reads through MiXCR, listing each CDR3 protein once. The sample has roughly 610,000 distinct CDR3 sequences; over 9.5% are singletons. This clonotype turned up a few times. The chain joins TRBV7-9 to TRBJ2-3; D is uncertain. The receptor was isolated from a human donor who donated a stem cell graft to a child with acute myeloid leukemia. The source material was PBMCs from the stem cell graft donor, sampled from the stem cell graft. The CDR3 DNA follows: TGTGCCAGCAGCTTAACCAGACTCAGCACAGATACGCAGTATTTT. This translates into CASSLTRLSTDTQYF.